The sequence of this T cell receptor (beta chain) was determined in a study of shared clonotypes between healthy human individuals. V lost 4 bases and J 7 bases, leaving 19 bases between the germline ends. Germline V gene lookup returns CDR1 LGHNA and CDR2 YSLEER. The CDR3 totals 15 residues. Only in-frame clones appear in the TCRdb table, and some are missing; sequencing was by immunoSEQ multiplex PCR. Of under 2.5 million clones listed, 85% to 95% are singletons. V gene TRBV4-3 combines with J gene TRBJ1-1; weak D call: TRBD1 (5 bases). This receptor was identified in a man between 18 and 35 years old in good health. Some clones in this sample may be carry-over from other donors' samples. The sequencing input was naive CD4+ T cells from PBMCs. Subset here: CD45RA+ positively selected. CDR3 bases: TGCGCCAGCAGCCGGATCAACTCGGGGGAACTTGAAGCTTTCTTT. Translation gives CASSRINSGELEAFF.